A selection of T cell receptor beta chains follows, all from one sample in a study of cytomegalovirus exposure and HLA in healthy donors. The data were produced by immunoSEQ multiplex PCR, yet TCRdb's version contains in-frame clones alone and is incomplete. Of just over 70,000 clones in the sample, around two thirds were seen once. Input material: PBMCs. The receptors derive from a human donor in good health. CDR3s leave out the opening cysteine and the closing phenylalanine or tryptophan.

TRBJ1-5,TRBV19,ASKAGLGQPQH
TRBJ1-3,TRBV28,ASRGLTSSGNTIY
TRBJ1-4,TRBV5-1,ASSAGGATNEKLF
TRBJ2-5,TRBV5-1,ASSVRTGGTQY
TRBJ2-1,TRBV12-5,ASGLRLAEYNEQF
TRBJ2-5,TRBV18,ASSAEREGETQY
TRBJ1-2,TRBV30,AWTLGGSYGYT
TRBJ2-7,TRBV7-9,ASSPAGGPSYEQY
TRBJ2-7,TRBV5-1,ASRPHGSSYEQY
TRBJ1-4,TRBV28,ASSLGQLNEKLF
TRBJ2-1,TRBV6-4,ASSDSRQGNNEQF
TRBJ1-1,TRBV11-3,AISGEGGTEAF
TRBJ2-2,TRBV2,ASLQDRVNTGELF
TRBJ2-7,TRBV6-1,ASWPIGGEQY
TRBJ2-1,TRBV25-1,ASNSGTPDSGNEQF
TRBJ1-4,TRBV5-4,ASSSSLGGDEKLF